The 27 T cell receptor beta chains given below trace back to one sample, sequenced in a study of T cells in women clearing cervical HPV infection. Clones were sequenced by immunoSEQ multiplex PCR, and TCRdb holds only the in-frame ones, with some missing. Found here are approximately 35,000 clones; the top ten clones hold more than 7%. Sequencing was performed on blood buffy coat. These receptors originate from a woman aged 18 to 75 with a cervical HPV16 infection that either progressed to CIN3+ or cleared (not recorded which).

As regards this clone: The CDR3 end lies 3 residues beyond the end of the read and is filled in from the germline J gene. The chain links TRBV11-2 to TRBJ2-2, with unresolved D. Trimming removed 1 base at V and 2 bases at J, with 5 bases between. Germline CDR1 is SGHAT and CDR2 is FQNNGV. The CDR3 is 14 residues long. The CDR3 region is CASSLGPNTGELFF. Incomplete CDR3 DNA: TGTGCCAGCAGCTTAGGTCCTAACACCGGGGAG.

Concerning this clone: The read finishes 3 residues shy of the CDR3 end, and the germline J gene is used to complete it. This chain uses TRBV19 with TRBJ1-3; no definite D call. Trimming pared 5 bases from V and 0 bases from J, leaving 20 bases between. The germline CDR1 and CDR2 sequences are LNHDA and SQIVND (reference sequence). The CDR3 sequence is 18 residues long. CDR3 DNA, as far as it was read: TGTGCCAGTAGTTCCTCCTCCGAGCCGCAATACTCTGGAAACACC. Residues: CASSSSSEPQYSGNT. The CDR3 in full is CASSSSSEPQYSGNTIYF.

Turning to this clone: Coverage ceases 3 residues before the CDR3 finishes, and the germline J gene fills in the end. The rearrangement uses TRBV20-1 and TRBJ2-2; TRBD1 aligns across 10 bases. Germline values: CDR1 DFQATT, CDR2 SNEGSKA (reference sequence). This CDR3 is built from 13 residues. The DNA read from the CDR3 is TGCAGTGCCCAAGGACAGGGGGATTCACCG. It codes for CSAQGQGDSP. The whole CDR3 sequence reads CSAQGQGDSPLFF.

Comment on this clone: The CDR3 goes on 3 residues after the read ends, and that part is filled in from the germline J gene. V and J are TRBV5-1 and TRBJ2-3; 7 nucleotides match TRBD2. Trimming removed 0 bases from V and 0 bases from J; junction bases left unmatched: 7. This CDR3 is built from 17 residues. Germline CDR1 and CDR2: SGHRS and YFSETQ. This CDR3 reads CASSLGLAETSTDTQYF. Incomplete CDR3 DNA: TGCGCCAGCAGCTTGGGACTAGCAGAGACTAGCACAGATACG.

In the case of this clone: The CDR3 end falls 3 residues outside the read, so it is completed with the germline J gene. The rearrangement joins TRBV19 to TRBJ1-4; TRBD1 matches 9 bases. The CDR3 covers 15 residues. Unmatched junction bases numbered 4, after V lost 5 bases and J lost 3 bases. CDR1 is LNHDA and CDR2 is SQIVND in the germline V gene (reference sequence). The CDR3 sequence: CASSPRTGANEKLFF. The sequenced CDR3 bases are TGTGCCAGTAGTCCCCGGACAGGGGCTAATGAAAAA.

About this clone itself: The read gets to within 3 residues of the CDR3 end, and the germline J gene fills in the rest. The genes are TRBV19 and TRBJ2-1; 12 positions agree with TRBD2. The CDR3 length is 15 residues. The junction had 8 bases not matched to a gene; V was cut back by 7 bases and J by 7 bases. The germline V gene encodes CDR1 LNHDA and CDR2 SQIVND (reference sequence). This CDR3 reads CASIPSSGGANEQFF. The covered CDR3 bases are TGTGCCAGTATTCCCTCTAGCGGGGGGGCGAATGAG.

As to this clone: The read terminates 3 residues before the CDR3 end, so the remaining end is supplied by the germline J gene. This chain links TRBV5-1 with TRBJ2-1, with TRBD1 matching over 7 bases. In germline, CDR1 is SGHRS, CDR2 YFSETQ. V shed 4 bases and J 9 bases; nucleotides not matched to a gene: 13. This CDR3 contains 15 residues. This chain's CDR3 is CASSPLGQAPIEQFF. The CDR3 DNA, read in part, is TGCGCCAGCAGCCCTTTAGGACAGGCCCCAATTGAG.

Worth noting for this clone: The read is 3 residues too short to cover the CDR3 end, so that end is filled in from the germline J gene. The chain has TRBV19 and TRBJ1-2; D unresolved. CDR1 and CDR2 from the germline V gene are LNHDA and SQIVND (reference sequence). The CDR3 length is 17 residues. Incomplete CDR3 DNA: TGTGCCAGTAGTATAGTGTTCCGGCGGGATTCTCGCAATGAC. Translating gives CASSIVFRRDSRND. The complete CDR3 protein is CASSIVFRRDSRNDYTF.

CDR3 bases read: TGTGCCAGTAGTTTGATTTCGTCTAATGAC. Translating it yields CASSLISSND. The entire CDR3 reads CASSLISSNDYTF. This chain joins TRBV19 and TRBJ1-2; the D is unclear. With the read ending 3 residues before the CDR3 end, the germline J gene is used to fill in that end. This CDR3 is built from 13 residues. Germline V gene lookup returns CDR1 LNHDA and CDR2 SQIVND (reference sequence).

Remarks on this clone: The observed sequence ends 3 residues before the CDR3 terminus, with the missing tail filled in from the germline J gene. The V and J genes are TRBV5-5 and TRBJ1-6; D is unclear. The germline CDR1 and CDR2 sequences are SGHKS and YYEKEE (reference sequence). V lost 4 bases, J lost 7 bases, and 12 bases lay in between. The CDR3 consists of 14 residues. This CDR3 is CASSSGILNSPLHF. CDR3 DNA (partial): TGTGCCAGCAGCAGCGGGATATTGAATTCACCC.

With regard to this clone: Read sequence stops 3 residues before the CDR3 end, and the germline J gene provides the missing end. The rearrangement joins TRBV5-4 to TRBJ1-2; D possibly corresponds to TRBD1 (5 bases). This CDR3 region has 12 residues. V was clipped by 2 bases and J by 3 bases, with 5 bases between them. CDR1 and CDR2 (germline): SGHNT, YYREEE (reference sequence). The CDR3 DNA, read in part, is TGTGCCAGCAGCTTCAGGGACTATGGC. Amino acid sequence: CASSFRDYG. The full CDR3 protein reads CASSFRDYGYTF.

In the case of this clone: Other DNA sequences in the sample encode the same CDR3. The sequenced CDR3 bases are TGCGCCAGCAGGCCCGGGACTAGCACAGATACG. Translating gives CASRPGTSTDT. The CDR3 in full is CASRPGTSTDTQYF. The chain uses TRBV10-2 and TRBJ2-3; perhaps TRBD2 as D (6 bases). The read terminates 3 residues before the CDR3 end, so the remaining end is supplied by the germline J gene. V lost 6 bases and J 0 bases, leaving 10 bases between the germline ends. There are 14 residues in the CDR3. CDR1 is WSHSY and CDR2 is SAAADI in the germline V gene.

Of note for this clone: Read coverage stops 3 residues before the CDR3 terminus; the germline J gene supplies the remainder. The gene calls are TRBV5-1 and TRBJ2-2; 12 bases line up with TRBD2. The junction had 9 bases not matched to a gene; V was cut back by 4 bases and J by 5 bases. Germline V gene lookup returns CDR1 SGHRS and CDR2 YFSETQ. CDR3 size: 17 residues. The covered CDR3 bases are TGCGCCAGCAGCGGAGCTAGCGGGGGGGCCTTGACCGGGGAG. Translation: CASSGASGGALTGE. The CDR3 in its entirety is CASSGASGGALTGELFF.

Comments on this clone: The read terminates 3 residues ahead of where the CDR3 ends, so the germline J gene completes it. The chain has TRBV5-4 and TRBJ2-3; no reliable D call. The ends were cut back, 4 bases at V and 1 base at J, with 13 bases in the middle. The V gene's germline CDR1 is SGHNT and CDR2 YYREEE (reference sequence). CDR3 length: 15 residues. The CDR3 sequence: CASSRSTAGTDTQYF. The covered CDR3 bases are TGTGCCAGCAGCCGGTCCACAGCTGGCACAGATACG.

In regard to this clone: The read ends 3 residues shy of where the CDR3 ends; the end is completed using the germline J gene. The chain couples TRBV28 to TRBJ2-7; tentative D call: TRBD1 (6 bases). Germline CDR1 MDHEN, CDR2 SYDVKM. CDR3 length: 14 amino acids. V lost 5 bases to trimming and J lost 2 bases, with 13 bases between them. The part of the CDR3 DNA that was read is TGTGCCAGCAGTAGGACAGCGGATGCCTACGAG. Protein product: CASSRTADAYE. The complete CDR3 sequence is CASSRTADAYEQYF.

A word on this clone: The CDR3 end lies 3 residues beyond the end of the read and is filled in from the germline J gene. This rearrangement joins TRBV7-9 to TRBJ1-1; D possibly corresponds to TRBD1 (6 bases). There are 11 residues in the CDR3. In germline, CDR1 is SEHNR, CDR2 FQNEAQ (reference sequence). The covered CDR3 bases are TGTGCCAGCAGCTTCGACAGGGAA. Its translation is CASSFDRE. The entire CDR3 protein reads CASSFDREAFF.

Concerning this clone itself: The CDR3 is cut off 3 residues early in the read; its end comes from the germline J gene. The chain is built from TRBV19 and TRBJ1-2; D may be TRBD1 (5 bases). Germline V gene sequence: CDR1 LNHDA, CDR2 SQIVND (reference sequence). This CDR3 contains 15 residues. CDR3 residues: CASREGLRSYNDYTF. The sequenced part of the CDR3 DNA is TGTGCCAGTAGGGAGGGACTAAGGTCCTACAATGAC. Looking up the rest from reference TRBV19 and TRBJ1-2 gives the full variable domain: DGGITQSPKYLFRKEGQNVTLSCEQNLNHDAMYWYRQDPGQGLRLIYYSQIVNDFQKGDIAEGYSVSREKKESFPLTVTSAQKNPTAFYLCASREGLRSYNDYTFGSGTRLTVV.

Comment on this clone: The read stops 3 residues short of the end of the CDR3; the missing end is completed from the germline J gene. The chain is built from TRBV2 and TRBJ1-4; 8 bases map to TRBD1. V was clipped by 5 bases and J by 6 bases; unmatched bases: 5. CDR1 SNHLY and CDR2 FYNNEI come from the germline V gene. The CDR3 has 14 amino acids. Incomplete CDR3 DNA: TGTGCCAGCAGTTCCGGGACAGGTCATGAAAAA. Translated: CASSSGTGHEK. From start to end, the CDR3 is CASSSGTGHEKLFF.

For this clone: The read ends 3 residues shy of where the CDR3 ends; the end is completed using the germline J gene. The V call is TRBV5-4, the J call TRBJ1-5, with D uncertain. Germline-derived CDR1 and CDR2 are SGHNT and YYREEE (reference sequence). Between the trimmed V and J ends, which lost 5 bases and 0 bases, there was a span of 15 bases. The CDR3 runs 16 residues. Partial CDR3 DNA: TGTGCCAGCAGTCTTTTGGGCCAGACTAGCAATCAGCCC. Translating gives CASSLLGQTSNQP. Given in full, the CDR3 is CASSLLGQTSNQPQHF.

Regarding this clone: Read data end 3 residues before the CDR3 end; the end is taken from the germline J gene. The rearrangement uses TRBV24-1 and TRBJ2-1, with a tentative D call TRBD2 (5 bases). Germline V gives CDR1 KGHDR, CDR2 SFDVKD. Trimming took 3 bases from V and 4 from J, leaving 9 bases between them. This CDR3 has 14 residues. The DNA read from the CDR3 is TGTGCCACCAGTGATGCGGGTTGGTACAATGAG. It codes for CATSDAGWYNE. In full, the CDR3 is CATSDAGWYNEQFF.

Turning to this clone: The CDR3 goes on 3 residues after the read ends, and that part is filled in from the germline J gene. V is TRBV28 and J is TRBJ2-6; D remains ambiguous. The CDR3 has 16 residues. Trimming stripped 3 bases from V and 0 bases from J, with 9 bases between. Germline V lookup: CDR1 MDHEN, CDR2 SYDVKM. CDR3 residues: CASSFITASGANVLTF. Incomplete CDR3 DNA: TGTGCCAGCAGTTTCATTACAGCCTCTGGGGCCAACGTC.

A note on this clone: The CDR3 end falls 3 residues outside the read, so it is completed with the germline J gene. V usage is TRBV10-3 and J usage is TRBJ1-1; the D is unclear. The CDR3 runs to 13 residues. Trimming pared 3 bases from V and 3 bases from J, leaving 8 bases between. The V gene's germline CDR1 is ENHRY and CDR2 SYGVKD. The CDR3 region is CAISEEGYTEAFF. The part of the CDR3 DNA that was read is TGTGCCATCAGTGAAGAAGGCTACACTGAA.

Notes on this clone: The read gets to within 3 residues of the CDR3 end, and the germline J gene fills in the rest. The chain has TRBV29-1 and TRBJ2-7; no reliable D call. This CDR3 is built from 11 residues. The germline CDR1 and CDR2 sequences are SQVTM and ANQGSEA. Trimming removed 6 bases from V and 4 bases from J, with 10 bases in between. Partial CDR3 DNA: TGCAGCGTGGTAGACTTGTACGAG. As protein: CSVVDLYE. The full CDR3 reads CSVVDLYEQYF.

Incomplete CDR3 DNA: TGTGCCAGCAGTGGGCAGGGTTCCTCGAACACCGGGGAG. It specifies CASSGQGSSNTGE. The whole CDR3 reads CASSGQGSSNTGELFF. The rearrangement links TRBV6-1 to TRBJ2-2; TRBD1 is a possible D gene (5 bases). The read falls 3 residues short of the CDR3 end, and the missing part is taken from the germline J gene. The V end was cut by 4 bases, the J end by 0 bases, with 12 bases between. Germline-derived CDR1 and CDR2 are MNHNS and SASEGT. The CDR3 length is 16 residues.

Comments on this clone: The read comes to an end 3 residues before the CDR3 does, leaving the germline J gene to fill in the end. The V gene is TRBV5-1, the J gene TRBJ1-1, with a possible D match to TRBD1 (5 bases). The V end lost 6 bases, the J end lost 3 bases, and 15 bases lay between the germline ends. The length of the CDR3 is 14 residues. Germline loops: CDR1 SGHRS, CDR2 YFSETQ. The DNA read from the CDR3 is TGCGCCAGCATCCTTGAAGGGGTTTACACTGAA. Amino acids: CASILEGVYTE. The complete CDR3 sequence is CASILEGVYTEAFF.

Turning to this clone: The CDR3 goes on 3 residues after the read ends, and that part is filled in from the germline J gene. V usage is TRBV12-5 and J usage is TRBJ2-7; the match to TRBD2 covers 9 bases. The CDR3 is 16 residues long. Germline CDR1 LGHNT, CDR2 FRNRAP. Unmatched junction bases numbered 9, after V lost 2 bases and J lost 4 bases. The CDR3 bases that were read are TGTGCTAGTGGTTTGCAGCGGGGGGAGAGTATTTACGAG. Its translation is CASGLQRGESIYE. The complete CDR3 reads CASGLQRGESIYEQYF.

Turning to this clone: The DNA ends 3 residues before the CDR3 does, and the rest of the CDR3 is filled in from the germline J gene. J is TRBJ2-7 and V is TRBV20-1; weak D call: TRBD1 (6 bases). The CDR3 consists of 13 residues. Trimming shortened V by 6 bases and J by 6 bases, and 18 bases separated the two germline ends. Germline-derived CDR1 and CDR2 are DFQATT and SNEGSKA (reference sequence). Partial CDR3 DNA: TGCAGTGCCAACCCGGACAGACCCGGCGAG. It yields the protein CSANPDRPGE. The entire CDR3 sequence reads CSANPDRPGEQYF.